This entry concerns a single T cell receptor beta chain. Antigen: not known. The entry originates in a study of cytomegalovirus exposure and HLA in healthy donors. Study results and limitations: Rare TCR sequences predominated, though certain public TCRs were found in many donors. According to an earlier analysis, most TCR beta V segments yielded productive rearrangements about 87% or about 30% of the time. Across donors, sequencing depth was assumed by presence/absence analyses to be roughly uniform. Most likely, a cluster of highly shared sequence variants arose as a sequencing artifact.

Germline CDR1 reads SGDLS; CDR2 reads YYNGEE. After removal of 4 bases from V and 7 bases from J, the junction contained 9 bases not matched to a gene. This CDR3 comprises 14 residues. In the PCR, 60 Vbeta and 13 Jbeta primers were used. The data were produced by immunoSEQ multiplex PCR, yet TCRdb's version contains in-frame clones alone and is incomplete. The table shows around 230,000 clones, with about 79% occurring only once. The chain recombines TRBV9 with TRBJ2-7, with TRBD1 matching over 9 bases. This sequence was found in a male donor in good health and CMV-seronegative. Material: PBMCs. The CDR3 DNA follows: TGTGCCAGCAGCTTAACAGGGGGCGAGGGAGAGCAGTACTTC. Residues: CASSLTGGEGEQYF.